This T cell receptor beta chain emerged from a study of technical replicates of blood from a handful of donors. V was trimmed by 4 bases and J by 3 bases, leaving 10 bases between them. The CDR3 has 14 amino acids. Germline V gene data show CDR1 as SGHTA and CDR2 as FQGTGA. TCRdb keeps only in-frame clones here, not all; method: immunoSEQ multiplex PCR. The table has about 88,000 clones, more than 85% seen once; the top ten hold under 0.4%. Sequences were obtained from T cells isolated from PBMCs. The gene calls are TRBV7-3 and TRBJ1-5; D unresolved. This clonotype originated in a human donor in good health. This CDR3 reads CASSSPGLNQPQHF. Here the CDR3 DNA reads TGTGCCAGCAGCTCCCCGGGTCTCAATCAGCCCCAGCATTTT.